The entry that follows covers one T cell receptor (beta chain) sequence. At a deep level, the assay was run. Clones were read by immunoSEQ multiplex PCR, and TCRdb kept only the in-frame ones, dropping some. The data contain 2 million to 2.5 million clones, under 97% of them seen just once; the ten biggest clones take up 0.1% to 0.15%. These data originate in a study of shared clonotypes between healthy human individuals. Germline CDR1 MNHEY, CDR2 SVGAGI. The V and J ends lost 7 bases and 3 bases, in that order; junction bases with no gene match: 5. The CDR3 runs 14 residues. The TCR comes from a man younger than 30 in good health. The rearrangement joins TRBV6-5 to TRBJ2-2; 7 nucleotides agree with TRBD2. The specimen sequenced was naive CD4+ T cells sorted from blood. Noted subset: CD45RA+ positively selected. This CDR3 is CASNRREDTGELFF. As DNA, the CDR3 is TGTGCCAGCAATCGACGGGAGGACACCGGGGAGCTGTTTTTT.